This TCR beta chain comes out of a study of cytomegalovirus exposure and HLA in healthy donors (TCRdb year 2017). In terms of the full investigation: An earlier analysis of approximately 640 of the donors reported roughly 270 Gb of sequence data and around 120 million unique TCR beta sequences from roughly 200 million T cells. Roughly 300 gigabases of sequencing data and roughly 90 million unique TCR sequences were included in an early release covering under 650 HLA-typed donors. The genetic ancestry cluster associated with self-reported Caucasian donors included 80% to 90% of the roughly 360 genotyped donors. The study aimed to test whether signatures of past pathogen exposure could be identified by cataloging public T cell receptors. Using immunosequencing, the study profiled T cell repertoires from around 680 subjects and related those repertoires to cytomegalovirus serostatus. A separate validation cohort of roughly 130 different subjects was used in addition to the approximately 700-subject first cohort. To predict cytomegalovirus infection status, the study combined high-throughput TCR immunosequencing, statistical association of individual TCRs with disease status, and machine learning. A later analysis re-analyzed previously published TCR beta repertoires from about 600 donors and added high-resolution HLA genotyping to study TCR occurrence patterns. The later analysis used no new phenotypic data to find candidate immune exposures, relying instead on TCR beta sequences and their occurrence across donors. In an earlier analysis of 500 to 650 of the donors, high-throughput TCR beta sequencing was used to judge whether each TCR beta V gene segment behaved as functional or pseudogenic. Alongside the repertoire data, information on donor age, sex, ethnicity and CMV serostatus was compiled. In a later genetic analysis, genome-wide SNP genotypes for about 65% of the roughly 700 donors were used, and that subset was treated as a discovery cohort. All discovery cohort repertoires had been generated using a single sequencing platform. Both class I and class II loci were covered by HLA typing, at four-digit resolution. Typing coverage varied by locus: roughly 629-630 donors for A, B, C, DRB1 and DQB1; 522 for DQA1; over 600 for DPA1; approximately 470 for DPB1. Roughly 5 DR-DQ haplotypes were handled as single units for association and clustering, since linkage in the cohort was strong. On average, roughly 250,000 unique TCR beta nucleotide sequences were sequenced per donor among 398 genotyped donors of the cohort, with roughly 19% of those sequences being non-productive. Overall results and qualifications from the work: Several of the top co-occurrence clusters appeared to be linked to parvovirus B19, influenza, CMV and Epstein-Barr virus, according to a later analysis. A cluster of highly shared sequence variants was judged likely to represent a technical artifact of the sequencing pipeline. The authors suggested that the approach could potentially be extended to other disease states and immunological phenotypes. In a later genetic analysis, fewer N-insertions in productive TCRs were reported among donors in an Asian-associated ancestry cluster than the approximately 710-donor mean. According to a later analysis, most CMV-associated TCR beta chains appeared to be HLA-restricted, and the HLA associations seemed to be driven largely by CMV exposure. A few of the identified cytomegalovirus-associated TCR beta chains were confirmed in vitro to be specific for cytomegalovirus antigens. Correlated functional status among segregating V segments might be attributable to linkage disequilibrium, but an unknown experimental factor could not be ruled out. Broadly in line with IMGT annotations, most TCR beta V segments showed up in productive rearrangements about 87% or about 30% of the time in an earlier analysis of some 590 of the donors. The cohort was sequenced for TCR beta chains only, and without alpha or paired-chain data the features that could be detected were limited. An association between a missense DCLRE1C variant and V-gene and J-gene trimming of TCR beta chains was found in a later genetic analysis and replicated in an independent cohort. Some IMGT-functional V segments, including TRBV6-2 and TRBV6-3, could not be told apart with the 87-base-pair reads, so those segments were excluded. Immune exposure information for the cohort was limited to CMV serostatus. Across donors, most TCR sequences were observed very rarely, whereas some public TCRs were present in many individuals. Because counts were too low, around 18 rarely observed V segments, including chromosome 9 orphons, were left out of the earlier analysis of some 600 of the donors. Because HLA typing was unavailable for some donors at each locus, only the typed subset was used in association tests. Specific HLA alleles were associated with roughly 17,000 TCR beta sequences at a false discovery rate of 0.05 in a later analysis. When HLA alleles, especially DR and DQ, strongly co-occurred, attributing TCR associations to individual alleles was difficult. A later analysis found that TCR association rates varied across HLA loci, with DRB1 alleles showing the most associated TCRs and HLA-C alleles the fewest. A later analysis found that HLA-associated TCR beta chains were more clonally expanded and had lower generation probabilities than equally common non-associated chains. A total of fewer than 200 TCR beta chains were listed by the study as associated with cytomegalovirus. Sequencing depth was assumed to be roughly uniform across donors in the presence/absence analyses, though that assumption may not hold. A further reported finding was that TCR beta sequences accurately predicted the HLA-A and HLA-B alleles for most subjects in the first cohort. The classifier was reported to diagnose cytomegalovirus status with high specificity and sensitivity in both the original and validation cohorts.

The cohort comprised 710 or so healthy bone marrow donors. At the time of sampling, every cohort member was nominally healthy, though immune exposures that went unrecorded were likely present. The donor was CMV seropositive and belonged to the group of 250 to 300 seropositive cohort members. Every donor gave a peripheral blood sample, and the peripheral blood mononuclear cells from that sample were used for TCR beta sequencing. The Qiagen DNeasy Blood Extraction Kit was used to extract genomic DNA from the blood cell samples. Trimming removed 5 bases from V and 4 bases from J; the gene matches leave 10 bases unexplained. For CDR1 and CDR2, the germline V gene lists SGHTA and FQGTGA. Taken from cysteine to phenylalanine, the CDR3 has 16 residues. CDR3 DNA only is kept here, 48 bases in frame from base 1. This clone was observed a handful of times. The antigen it binds to is not known. There are no base qualities to consult, and no much larger clone falls within one base.

The library was made by the immunoSEQ multiplex PCR assay. For the multiplex PCR, a mixture combining 60 forward primers for TCR Vbeta segments and 13 reverse primers for TCR Jbeta segments was used. A multiplex PCR assay on genomic DNA amplified the CDR3 region of rearranged TCR beta genes. On the Illumina HiSeq System, the amplified TCR beta libraries were sequenced as 87-base-pair reads. In the original analysis: In a later analysis, tens of millions of unique TCR beta chains were counted across the approximately 640 repertoires, and roughly 10 million of these chains were shared by at least two donors. To remove PCR and sequencing errors, raw reads were error-corrected and collapsed into unique sequences using a nearest-neighbor algorithm that merged closely related sequences. V, D and J gene segments were assigned by aligning CDR3 sequences to IMGT reference sequences. For a sequence to be retained, a match of at least six nucleotides was required to both a V gene segment and a J gene segment. Rearrangements were called productive when the CDR3 lacked stop codons and stayed in frame with V and J; all others were non-productive. CDR3 was defined according to IMGT convention as the region running from the second conserved V-encoded cysteine to the conserved J-encoded phenylalanine. The earlier analysis of about 610 of the donors excluded any sequence lacking an unambiguous match to a single V gene segment. An earlier analysis of a few hundred of the donors classified V segments as functional when productive rearrangements were above 56.7% and as segregating when the standard deviation between donors was above 5%. A statistical classification framework was built for diagnosing cytomegalovirus status from the catalog of TCR beta chain sequences. In a later analysis, TCR nucleotide sequences were compared against IMGT/GENE-DB human TR gene sequences so that V and J genes could be assigned. A later analysis assigned CDR3 sequences and most-parsimonious VDJ recombination scenarios with the TCRdist pipeline. A later analysis defined each TCR beta chain by its CDR3 amino acid sequence plus V-gene family, and excluded reads lacking a unique V-gene family. In a later analysis, approximately 590 highly shared, low-generation-probability nucleotide sequences were removed to address suspected cross-contamination and a sequencing artifact. In a later analysis, a clonal expansion index for each public chain was calculated from normalized within-repertoire ranks of inferred template counts. In a later analysis, generation probabilities were computed using a VDJ recombination model fitted to out-of-frame rearrangements, and the results were checked against IGoR. In a later analysis, hypergeometric tests were used to score TCR-TCR, TCR-HLA and TCR-CMV co-occurrence, with a repertoire-size bias correction applied to TCR pairs. To estimate false discovery rates, a later analysis permuted the HLA or CMV assignments 20 times. In a later analysis, co-occurring TCRs were grouped using DBSCAN, and TCRdist sequence similarity was added for clustering within HLA-allele-positive subsets. Repertoires with fewer than 30,000 or more than 120,000 public chains were left out of co-occurrence clustering, as were five repertoires with anomalous nucleotide sharing. As stored in TCRdb, this immuneACCESS dataset retains in-frame rearrangements with V and J assigned. A fraction of the clones does not appear; measured against another copy, unresolved V genes explain less than half of the discrepancy, and the remainder lacks a known reason. V and J calls and clone size are copied from that table; D and trimming were computed from the DNA. The sample contains 140,000 to 150,000 clones, 79% of them found a single time. Around 7% of the sample comes from the top ten.

The sequenced material came from PBMCs. The origin of this receptor is a woman aged 40 to 50 in good health and CMV-seropositive. This chain is built from TRBV7-3 and TRBJ2-3, with TRBD2 identical over 9 junction bases. The DNA sequence is given as TGTGCCAGCAGCCAAGGGGTAGCGGGGGCCTCAGATACGCAGTATTTT. Its protein reads: CASSQGVAGASDTQYF.